This entry describes one TCR beta chain. The antigen is unknown. This record comes from a study of CD8+ T cells in alopecia areata. Overall study: Patients received oral tofacitinib, 5 to 10 mg twice daily, for moderate-to-severe alopecia areata. Overall study results and limits: Higher clonality than in normal scalp was seen in lesional scalp, especially alopecia totalis/universalis. Scalp samples also yield sequences of resident alphabeta T cells from normal skin.

The germline CDR1 and CDR2 sequences are ENHRY and SYGVKD. After removal of 7 bases from V and 5 bases from J, the junction contained 3 bases not matched to a gene. The CDR3 is 13 residues long. Sequencing templates came from extracted RNA that was reverse transcribed into cDNA. TCRdb's copy holds only in-frame clones and misses some; the assay was immunoSEQ multiplex PCR. The table records over 150,000 clones, almost 65% of them present only once. The rearrangement links TRBV10-3 to TRBJ2-3, with 10 positions matching TRBD2. Sequences were derived from CD4+ T cells sorted from blood, sampled at week 0. The clonotype originates from a human donor with alopecia areata. The CDR3 protein is CAITASGGDTQYF. CDR3 nucleotides: TGTGCCATCACGGCTAGCGGGGGAGATACGCAGTATTTT.